Shown below are 17 T cell receptor beta chains from a single sample sequenced in a study of identical twins (TCRdb year 2016). The method behind the library was 5' RACE. Sequenced on an Illumina HiSeq 2000. The public reads were reprocessed in TCRdb via fastp at Q25 and MiXCR, keeping in-frame beta chains. Rows with a matching CDR3 protein are joined into one entry that keeps the most common DNA and genes. This sample has approximately 670,000 distinct CDR3 sequences in its table, and roughly 6% of those were observed once. Together, the top ten hold approximately 1.6% of the sample. The specimen was naive T cells sorted from blood. The sample's cell subset or site label is to be understood as: cells isolated with a human naive T-cell isolation kit. The receptor source for this set is a man aged 18 to 29 in good health.

This clonotype was recorded at least ten times. This CDR3 reads CSARTGTGLDEQFF. The CDR3 coding sequence is TGCAGTGCTAGGACCGGGACAGGGTTGGATGAGCAGTTCTTC. The chain recombines TRBV20-1 with TRBJ2-1; TRBD1 aligns across 9 bases. Germline V gives CDR1 DFQATT, CDR2 SNEGSKA (reference sequence). V shed 3 bases and J 8 bases; nucleotides not matched to a gene: 8. The CDR3 loop spans 14 amino acids.

The chain has TRBV15 and TRBJ1-6; unclear D gene. The germline gives CDR1 LNHNV, CDR2 YYDKDF (reference sequence). Deletions cut 7 bases from V and 6 bases from J, with 10 bases between. CDR3 size: 13 residues. CDR3 amino acids: CATMSGSNSPLHF. In nucleotides, the CDR3 is TGTGCCACCATGTCAGGTTCTAATTCACCCCTCCACTTT.

This clonotype occurred a few times. The V gene is TRBV7-2, the J gene TRBJ2-3; maybe TRBD2 (6 bases). Germline CDR1 reads SGHTA; CDR2 reads FQGNSA. V was trimmed by 2 bases and J by 2 bases, leaving 14 bases between them. This CDR3 spans 16 amino acids. The CDR3 loop is CASSLLTGGYTDTQYF. The CDR3 DNA reads TGTGCCAGCAGCTTATTAACAGGAGGGTACACAGATACGCAGTATTTT. The full variable domain, its missing parts supplied by reference TRBV7-2 and TRBJ2-3, is GAGVSQSPSNKVTEKGKDVELRCDPISGHTALYWYRQSLGQGLEFLIYFQGNSAPDKSGLPSDRFSAERTGGSVSTLTIQRTQQEDSAVYLCASSLLTGGYTDTQYFGPGTRLTVL.

This clonotype came up many times. The rearrangement joins TRBV6-5 to TRBJ2-7; 7 positions agree with TRBD1. Germline V gene sequence: CDR1 MNHEY, CDR2 SVGAGI. V lost 4 bases and J lost 5; bases outside the gene matches: 8. The CDR3 covers 14 residues. The CDR3: CASSSITGADEQYF. The DNA of the CDR3 is TGTGCCAGCAGTTCGATTACAGGGGCGGACGAGCAGTACTTC.

The chain recombines TRBV6-1 with TRBJ1-1; D might be TRBD1 (5 bases). Per the germline V gene, CDR1 is MNHNS and CDR2 is SASEGT. The CDR3 has 13 amino acids. The germline V and J ends were trimmed by 7 bases and 5 bases, with 14 bases remaining between them. Here the CDR3 DNA reads TGTGCCAGCATACCCATGAGGGGAACTGAAGCTTTCTTT. This gives the protein CASIPMRGTEAFF.

V usage is TRBV18 and J usage is TRBJ2-1; D not certain. The ends were cut back, 0 bases at V and 10 bases at J, with 10 bases in the middle. This CDR3 has 13 residues. From germline, CDR1 is KGHSH and CDR2 LQKENI. CDR3 loop: CASSPPSATEQFF. The CDR3 bases are TGTGCCAGCTCACCACCTTCAGCGACGGAGCAGTTCTTC.

A note on this clonotype: It may be a read error: a sequence one base away is much more abundant. This chain links TRBV29-1 with TRBJ2-5; D unresolved. This CDR3 has 11 residues. Trimming took 5 bases from V and 5 from J, leaving 9 bases between them. The germline gives CDR1 SQVTM, CDR2 ANQGSEA. The CDR3 DNA reads TGCAGCGTTAGGAGCGCGGAGACCCAGTACTTC. It yields the protein CSVRSAETQYF.

This clonotype was counted ten times or more. The chain employs TRBV14 and TRBJ2-1; D perhaps matches TRBD1 (6 bases). The CDR3 consists of 19 residues. V lost 4 bases and J lost 4, with 26 bases in between. The germline V gene encodes CDR1 SGHDN and CDR2 FVKESK. The CDR3 protein is CASSPGDMGSGVRYNEQFF. DNA of the CDR3: TGTGCCAGCAGCCCTGGGGACATGGGCTCCGGAGTACGGTACAATGAGCAGTTCTTC.

Ten or more counts support this clonotype. The chain carries TRBV29-1 and TRBJ2-4, with 10 bases matching TRBD2. V was pared by 4 bases and J by 3 bases, with 3 bases of the junction left unmatched. CDR3 size: 14 residues. Per the germline V gene, CDR1 is SQVTM and CDR2 is ANQGSEA. The CDR3 protein is CSVGRTSGKNIQYF. The CDR3 DNA sequence: TGCAGCGTTGGAAGGACTAGCGGCAAAAACATTCAGTACTTC.

There are many counts of this clonotype. The V and J genes are TRBV5-1 and TRBJ2-5; TRBD2 matches at 7 bases. Germline lookup yields CDR1 SGHRS and CDR2 YFSETQ. V shed 4 bases and J 5 bases; nucleotides not matched to a gene: 5. The CDR3 has 13 amino acids. The CDR3 bases are TGCGCCAGCAGCGCAGGGACTAAGGAGACCCAGTACTTC. It translates to CASSAGTKETQYF.

This clonotype was observed at least ten times. This sequence joins TRBV10-3 and TRBJ2-7; TRBD1 might be the D (5 bases). CDR1 is ENHRY and CDR2 is SYGVKD in the germline V gene. The CDR3 loop spans 14 amino acids. V gave up 2 bases and J gave up 6 bases, with 14 bases separating them. CDR3 in DNA: TGTGCCATCAGTGAGGGCCAGGGATTTGGCGAGCAGTACGTC. This gives the protein CAISEGQGFGEQYV.

This clonotype appeared many times. The V and J genes are TRBV7-9 and TRBJ2-3; D is perhaps TRBD2 (5 bases). CDR1 is SEHNR and CDR2 is FQNEAQ in the germline V gene (reference sequence). V lost 0 bases and J lost 0, with 7 bases in between. This CDR3 is built from 15 residues. The CDR3, as DNA: TGTGCCAGCAGCTTAGCGTGGGAGAGCACAGATACGCAGTATTTT. It is translated as CASSLAWESTDTQYF. Complete variable domain (other parts from reference TRBV7-9 and TRBJ2-3): DTGVSQNPRHKITKRGQNVTFRCDPISEHNRLYWYRQTLGQGPEFLTYFQNEAQLEKSRLLSDRFSAERPKGSFSTLEIQRTEQGDSAMYLCASSLAWESTDTQYFGPGTRLTVL.

This clonotype has ten or more counts. This sequence joins TRBV24-1 and TRBJ2-1, with 7 positions matching TRBD1. This CDR3 is built from 13 residues. The germline CDR1 and CDR2 sequences are KGHDR and SFDVKD. The J segment lost 8 bases and the V segment lost 3 bases, leaving 3 bases of the junction unmatched. In nucleotides, the CDR3 is TGTGCCACCAGTGATCCAACAGGGGATGAGCAGTTCTTC. This encodes CATSDPTGDEQFF.

This clonotype was counted many times. CDR3 DNA: TGTGCCAGCAGTTATGGGGGTAGCGGCTCCTACGAGCAGTACTTC. It yields the protein CASSYGGSGSYEQYF. The chain has TRBV6-5 and TRBJ2-7, with D possibly matching TRBD2 (6 bases). This CDR3 spans 15 amino acids. The germline V gene encodes CDR1 MNHEY and CDR2 SVGAGI. V was clipped by 3 bases and J by 0 bases, with 12 bases between them.

This chain uses TRBV2 with TRBJ2-1, with D perhaps matching TRBD1 (6 bases). V lost 1 base and J 8 bases, leaving 15 bases between the germline ends. Germline V CDR1 and CDR2: SNHLY, FYNNEI. The CDR3 runs to 15 residues. The CDR3 DNA sequence: TGTGCCAGCAGTGAAGTGCGCCAGGGGTTCCATGAGCAGTTCTTC. It codes for CASSEVRQGFHEQFF.

At least ten counts were recorded for this clonotype. The chain couples TRBV12-3 or TRBV12-4 to TRBJ2-7, with no clear D. This CDR3 contains 14 residues. Trimming shortened V by 4 bases and J by 2 bases, and 12 bases separated the two germline ends. CDR3 amino acids: CASSSGSDTYEQYV. The CDR3 nucleotides read TGTGCCAGCAGTTCAGGAAGCGACACCTACGAGCAGTACGTC.

The chain recombines TRBV20-1 with TRBJ2-1; a weak D match, TRBD1 (6 bases). V was cut by 6 bases and J by 9 bases, with 12 bases left in between. The CDR3 is 11 residues long. From germline, CDR1 is DFQATT and CDR2 SNEGSKA (reference sequence). The CDR3 coding sequence is TGCAGTGCCCAGGGGTCCGGTGAGCAGTTCTTC. Protein: CSAQGSGEQFF.